This T cell receptor (beta chain) was captured in a study of T cells expressing NK-cell markers. Across the whole study: Just one sequenced donor of eight was HCMV-seronegative, while seven were seropositive.

Researchers built TCR beta cDNA using 5'RACE template switching with UMIs. TCRdb re-called the 5' RACE reads; every CDR3 protein appears as one record, without DNA. Its clone listing holds 300,000 to 500,000 distinct CDR3 sequences. The CDR3 loop spans 15 amino acids. Looked up from germline, CDR1 is SGHNT and CDR2 is YYREEE (reference sequence). As concerns this clonotype: Its cognate antigen is unknown.

Study-level results: Dominant NKG2C+ clonotypes accounted for about 1.0-7.0% of CD8+ T cells in roughly 6 donors.

Sequenced material: blood T cells: a sorted CD56 or NKG2C T cell subset, CD4+ or CD8+ T cells, or bulk PBMC T cells (not recorded which). This sequence joins TRBV5-4 and TRBJ2-2; lacking DNA, the TRBD2 call made by TCRdb goes unchecked. The receptor comes from a woman between 50 and 59 years old in good health. CDR3: CASSGTSGYTGELFF.